What follows are 6 T cell receptor beta chains derived from one specimen sequenced in a study of cytomegalovirus exposure and HLA in healthy donors. The PCR ran on 60 Vbeta and 13 Jbeta primers. Profiling relied on immunoSEQ multiplex PCR, and the TCRdb table lists in-frame clones only, not all of them. The data contain around 80,000 clones, over 60% of them seen just once; the ten biggest clones take up 4% to 4.5%. Sequences were obtained from PBMCs. These receptors all stem from a man aged 35 to 55 in good health and CMV-seronegative.

In this sample, this clone turned up a few times. The chain joins TRBV29-1 to TRBJ2-1; possible D gene TRBD1, 6 bases. The ends were cut back, 3 bases at V and 3 bases at J, with 15 bases in the middle. In germline, CDR1 is SQVTM, CDR2 ANQGSEA. CDR3 length: 15 residues. As DNA, the CDR3 is TGCAGCGTTGATCCCGGACAGAACAACTACAATGAGCAGTTCTTC. The encoded protein is CSVDPGQNNYNEQFF.

The chain recombines TRBV4-3 with TRBJ2-5; no reliable D call. V shed 0 bases and J shed 4 bases, with 6 bases lying between them. This CDR3 has 13 amino acids. Germline V gives CDR1 LGHNA, CDR2 YSLEER. CDR3 amino acids: CASSQELRETQYF. The DNA for the CDR3 is TGCGCCAGCAGCCAAGAGTTGAGAGAGACCCAGTACTTC.

The chain has TRBV7-9 and TRBJ1-1; 8 positions match TRBD1. The trim removed 1 base at V and 7 bases at J, leaving 8 bases unmatched. This CDR3 is built from 15 residues. CDR1 and CDR2 from the germline V gene are SEHNR and FQNEAQ (reference sequence). CDR3 protein: CASSLEGAGGDEAFF. The CDR3 region has the DNA TGTGCCAGCAGCTTAGAAGGGGCAGGGGGCGATGAAGCTTTCTTT. Combining the CDR3 with reference TRBV7-9 and TRBJ1-1 gives the whole variable domain DTGVSQNPRHKITKRGQNVTFRCDPISEHNRLYWYRQTLGQGPEFLTYFQNEAQLEKSRLLSDRFSAERPKGSFSTLEIQRTEQGDSAMYLCASSLEGAGGDEAFFGQGTRLTVV.

The chain recombines TRBV29-1 with TRBJ2-7; 7 bases line up with TRBD2. CDR1 and CDR2 from the germline V gene are SQVTM and ANQGSEA. Unmatched junction bases numbered 5, after V lost 7 bases and J lost 5 bases. This CDR3 has 11 residues. The CDR3 region is CSGSSGDEQYF. DNA for the CDR3: TGCAGCGGGTCTAGCGGCGACGAGCAGTACTTC.

This clone was counted a few times. The chain couples TRBV7-2 to TRBJ2-1, with D maybe TRBD2 (6 bases). V lost 7 bases and J 0 bases, leaving 13 bases between the germline ends. This CDR3 contains 15 residues. Germline lookup yields CDR1 SGHTA and CDR2 FQGNSA. CDR3 loop: CASTFRRGSYNEQFF. CDR3 in DNA: TGTGCCAGCACCTTCAGGCGGGGCTCCTACAATGAGCAGTTCTTC.

DNA for the CDR3: TGTGCCAGCAGCTTCCCGGGACTCAGAACGGGCGGGGAGCTGTTTTTT. Its protein product is CASSFPGLRTGGELFF. The gene calls are TRBV5-4 and TRBJ2-2; a weak D match, TRBD2 (6 bases). CDR1 and CDR2 from the germline V gene are SGHNT and YYREEE (reference sequence). V gave up 2 bases and J gave up 7 bases, with 18 bases separating them. The CDR3 totals 16 residues.